Following are 15 T cell receptor beta chains from one sample sequenced in a study of shared clonotypes between healthy human individuals. Only in-frame clones appear in the TCRdb table, and some are missing; sequencing was by immunoSEQ multiplex PCR. The profile shows millions of clones, 95% of them singletons. The sample comprised naive CD4+ T cells sorted from blood. The subset here: CD45RA+ positively selected. Receptor source: a man between 18 and 35 years old in good health.

This clone was seen a few times. The same CDR3 also results from other DNA sequences found in this sample. V gene TRBV5-1 combines with J gene TRBJ1-6, with a tentative D call TRBD1 (5 bases). Trimming shortened V by 0 bases and J by 7 bases, and 8 bases separated the two germline ends. The CDR3 has 14 amino acids. CDR1 is SGHRS and CDR2 is YFSETQ in the germline V gene. CDR3 amino acids: CASSLGQGNSPLHF. CDR3 nucleotide sequence: TGCGCCAGCAGCTTGGGGCAGGGAAATTCACCCCTCCACTTT.

The chain joins TRBV7-8 to TRBJ1-5; TRBD1 might be the D (5 bases). Per germline, CDR1 SGHVS and CDR2 FQNEAQ. The length of the CDR3 is 16 residues. V was cut by 0 bases and J by 4 bases, with 13 bases left in between. The CDR3 protein is CASSLATAGGNQPQHF. Written as DNA, the CDR3 is TGTGCCAGCAGCTTAGCGACAGCCGGTGGGAATCAGCCCCAGCATTTT.

For the CDR3, the DNA is TGTGCCAGCAGTTACAGGGGTGACTCCTACGAGCAGTACTTC. Translated, it gives CASSYRGDSYEQYF. The chain is built from TRBV6-5 and TRBJ2-7; TRBD1 is a possible D gene (5 bases). This CDR3 has 14 residues. Trimming left V 2 bases short and J 0 bases short, with 8 bases between. The germline V gene has CDR1 MNHEY and CDR2 SVGAGI.

The rearrangement links TRBV2 to TRBJ1-1; the match to TRBD1 covers 7 bases. This CDR3 is 14 amino acids long. The germline V gene has CDR1 SNHLY and CDR2 FYNNEI. The J segment lost 10 bases and the V segment lost 4 bases, leaving 12 bases of the junction unmatched. CDR3 residues: CASSALQGMGRAFF. CDR3 bases: TGTGCCAGCAGTGCGTTACAGGGGATGGGGAGAGCTTTCTTT.

V gene TRBV5-3 combines with J gene TRBJ2-7, with 11 bases lining up with TRBD2. TRBV5-3 is marked as an open reading frame, function uncertain. The V gene end was trimmed by 2 bases and the J gene end by 2 bases; junction bases not matched to a gene: 12. CDR3 length equals 18 residues. The CDR3 sequence: CARSLTGLAVKNTYEQYF. The CDR3 nucleotides are TGTGCCAGAAGCTTAACGGGACTAGCGGTTAAAAATACCTACGAGCAGTACTTC.

The chain links TRBV6-5 to TRBJ2-1; D is possibly TRBD1 (6 bases). This CDR3 contains 14 residues. The germline CDR1 and CDR2 sequences are MNHEY and SVGAGI. V lost 4 bases and J lost 3, with 10 bases in between. The CDR3 is CASSSDSFYNEQFF. The CDR3 DNA sequence: TGTGCCAGCAGTTCGGACAGTTTCTACAATGAGCAGTTCTTC.

Points on this clone: Other DNA sequences in the same sample also yield this CDR3. The chain employs TRBV28 and TRBJ2-7, with TRBD2 matching over 7 bases. V was clipped by 2 bases and J by 3 bases; unmatched bases: 1. Per the germline V gene, CDR1 is MDHEN and CDR2 is SYDVKM. This CDR3 has 13 amino acids. CDR3 loop: CASSLGGSYEQYF. CDR3 DNA sequence: TGTGCCAGCAGTTTAGGCGGGAGCTACGAGCAGTACTTC.

The chain couples TRBV28 to TRBJ1-4; tentative D call: TRBD1 (6 bases). The V end lost 7 bases, the J end lost 5 bases, and 14 bases lay between the germline ends. The CDR3 contains 14 residues. The germline gives CDR1 MDHEN, CDR2 SYDVKM. CDR3 coding DNA: TGTGCCAGCACTACCGGACAGATAAATGAAAAACTGTTTTTT. Its translation: CASTTGQINEKLFF.

The rearrangement uses TRBV10-2 and TRBJ1-6; D gene uncertain. Trimming pared 3 bases from V and 7 bases from J, leaving 19 bases between. Germline values: CDR1 WSHSY, CDR2 SAAADI. This CDR3 is built from 17 residues. The CDR3 loop is CASSDMYSLTLNSPLHF. The DNA of the CDR3 is TGCGCCAGCAGTGATATGTACAGTCTCACCCTAAATTCACCCCTCCACTTT.

The chain carries TRBV12-5 and TRBJ1-4; 10 positions agree with TRBD1. The junction had 6 bases not matched to a gene; V was cut back by 6 bases and J by 5 bases. CDR3 length equals 15 residues. Germline V lookup: CDR1 LGHNT, CDR2 FRNRAP. As DNA, the CDR3 is TGTGCTAGTGGCTCCCGGACAGGGGGAAATGAAAAACTGTTTTTT. Residues: CASGSRTGGNEKLFF.

This clone appeared once. The V gene is TRBV29-1, the J gene TRBJ2-7; the D is unclear. The CDR3 has 15 residues. V lost 6 bases and J lost 1, with 19 bases in between. CDR1 is SQVTM, CDR2 ANQGSEA, per germline. The CDR3: CSVVPPTYSSYEQYF. For the CDR3, the DNA is TGCAGCGTGGTTCCACCTACTTACAGTTCCTACGAGCAGTACTTC.

V usage is TRBV7-2 and J usage is TRBJ1-4; 9 bases line up with TRBD1. The germline CDR1 and CDR2 sequences are SGHTA and FQGNSA. The CDR3 spans 16 residues. The ends lost 0 bases at V and 8 bases at J; junction bases unmatched: 7. CDR3 bases: TGTGCCAGCAGCTTAGCTCCGGGACAGGGAAGGGAAAAACTGTTTTTT. Protein sequence: CASSLAPGQGREKLFF.

V gene TRBV6-5 combines with J gene TRBJ2-7; 8 bases map to TRBD1. The CDR3 totals 13 residues. The V segment lost 6 bases and the J segment 3 bases; nucleotides outside the gene matches: 4. Germline V gives CDR1 MNHEY, CDR2 SVGAGI. The CDR3 DNA is TGTGCCAGCAGACAGGGGGGCGGCTACGAGCAGTACTTC. Translated, it gives CASRQGGGYEQYF.

The chain links TRBV7-9 to TRBJ2-3, with 11 bases that match TRBD2. The CDR3 totals 15 residues. Germline assignment: CDR1 SEHNR and CDR2 FQNEAQ (reference sequence). The J segment lost 6 bases and the V segment lost 5 bases, leaving 7 bases of the junction unmatched. CDR3 region: CASSVLAGEADTQYF. CDR3 DNA: TGTGCCAGCAGCGTACTAGCGGGAGAGGCGGATACGCAGTATTTT.

The chain carries TRBV9 and TRBJ1-2; D may be TRBD1 (6 bases). Germline V gene lookup returns CDR1 SGDLS and CDR2 YYNGEE. The CDR3 runs to 13 residues. Trimming pared 4 bases from V and 9 bases from J, leaving 16 bases between. DNA of the CDR3: TGTGCCAGCAGCATCGACGGGGGCAGGCGCTACACCTTC. Its protein is CASSIDGGRRYTF. The full variable domain, in which reference TRBV9 and TRBJ1-2 provide the parts outside the CDR3, is DSGVTQTPKHLITATGQRVTLRCSPRSGDLSVYWYQQSLDQGLQFLIQYYNGEERAKGNILERFSAQQFPDLHSELNLSSLELGDSALYFCASSIDGGRRYTFGSGTRLTVV.